This note documents a single T cell receptor (beta chain) sequence. The antigen is unknown. This CDR3 comprises 11 residues. V shed 6 bases and J 6 bases; nucleotides not matched to a gene: 4. In germline, CDR1 is SQVTM, CDR2 ANQGSEA. This sample was included in a study of CD8 T cells in ankylosing spondylitis. The study's findings and limits: Earlier literature documents some of the motif variants in reactive arthritis synovial fluid and blood. Disease-linked clones displayed a CD8+ phenotype and appeared relatively rarely in peripheral blood.

Construction of TCR beta libraries was performed using quantitative 5'-RACE with molecular barcodes. TCRdb redid the calling of the 5' RACE reads with MiXCR, one entry per CDR3 protein. The table records about 360,000 distinct CDR3 sequences, around 20% of them present only once. Source material: blood, either unsorted or a sorted T cell fraction (not recorded which). The clonotype comes from a male donor with ankylosing spondylitis or in good health (not recorded which). This chain joins TRBV29-1 and TRBJ1-2; 7 bases are a match to TRBD1. The CDR3: CSVRQGNGYTF. The CDR3, as DNA: TGCAGCGTCCGACAGGGCAATGGCTACACCTTC.